This TCR beta chain was retrieved from a study of tumor-infiltrating lymphocytes in localized non-small cell lung cancer. The overall study: The cohort mixed smokers and never-smokers, several histologies, and some post-neoadjuvant-chemotherapy samples. Each patient gave resected tumor and non-adjacent uninvolved lung tissue. Study-wide results and caveats: Tumors had more T cell infiltration than uninvolved lung, per TCRbeta sequencing and CD3 counts. Immunotypes IM1 and IM2 had similar TCR-derived T-cell fractions.

Method: immunoSEQ multiplex PCR; TCRdb's copy keeps in-frame clones and lacks some. The sample carries just under 30,000 clones, 70% to 90% recorded once. This clone is a singleton in its sample. What it binds is unknown. The V end lost 4 bases, the J end lost 4 bases, and 11 bases lay between the germline ends. Germline values: CDR1 SQVTM, CDR2 ANQGSEA. This CDR3 spans 13 amino acids. The sample taken for sequencing was lung tumor tissue. The clonotype was recovered from a human donor with non-small cell lung cancer. The V gene is TRBV29-1, the J gene TRBJ2-1; a possible D gene is TRBD1 (6 bases). CDR3 region: CSVGTQGYNEQFF. The CDR3 DNA reads as TGCAGCGTTGGGACACAGGGTTACAATGAGCAGTTCTTC.